Listed below are T cell receptor beta chains from one sample, sequenced in a study of beta chain features in type 1 diabetes. Method: immunoSEQ multiplex PCR; TCRdb's copy keeps in-frame clones and lacks some. The sample yields a few hundred thousand clones, roughly 12% seen once. The sequenced sample consisted of naive CD4+ T cells from blood. The receptor source for this set is a woman between 18 and 29 years old with type 1 diabetes. The CDR3 runs from the conserved cysteine through the conserved F or W. A D gene is named only where the DNA matches it firmly. Only part of the rows carry a size: once, few, many, or a class if the clone is expanded.

>14|TRBV5-1|TRBJ2-5|few|TRBD2
TGCGCCAGCAGCTCGAGCGGGGCGGAGGAGACCCAGTACTTC
CASSSSGAEETQYF
>14|TRBV5-1|TRBJ2-3|few|NA
TGCGCCAGCACCTCGGGTATCCACGGAGATACGCAGTATTTT
CASTSGIHGDTQYF
>14|TRBV11-1|TRBJ2-1|NA|NA
TGTGCCAGCAGGGGGACACCGTACTACATTGAGCAGTTCTTC
CASRGTPYYIEQFF
>15|TRBV7-2|TRBJ2-3|few|NA
TGTGCCAGCAGCCCCCTAGCAAGCCACACAGATACGCAGTATTTT
CASSPLASHTDTQYF
>15|TRBV10-2|TRBJ2-7|NA|NA
TGCGCCAGCATTCGCACCCGGGGGGCCCCCTACGAGCAGTACTTC
CASIRTRGAPYEQYF
>15|TRBV6-6|TRBJ2-5|NA|NA
TGTGCCAGCAGTTACCCCCCCCGGGGATTGGAGACCCAGTACTTC
CASSYPPRGLETQYF
>16|TRBV11-2|TRBJ2-7|few|TRBD1
TGTGCCAGCACCAGTTTGGCGGGACAGGGGCACTACGAGCAGTACTTC
CASTSLAGQGHYEQYF
>13|TRBV14|TRBJ1-4|few|NA
TGTGCCAGCAGCCAAGCCGTTAATGAAAAACTGTTTTTT
CASSQAVNEKLFF
>13|TRBV6-6|TRBJ2-1|NA|NA
TGTGCCAGCGCACCGAGCGTAGCGAATGAGCAGTTCTTC
CASAPSVANEQFF
>14|TRBV4-3|TRBJ1-6|few|NA
TGCGCCAGCAGCCAAGATGTGGGCGCCTCACCCCTCCACTTT
CASSQDVGASPLHF
>14|TRBV29-1|TRBJ2-3|few|NA
TGCAGCATTGGGGACACGGCGGTAACAGATACGCAGTATTTT
CSIGDTAVTDTQYF
>14|TRBV2|TRBJ2-7|NA|NA
TGTGCCAGCACCTCCTCCAGGGCTAGCTACGAGCAGTACTTC
CASTSSRASYEQYF
>16|TRBV7-2|TRBJ2-7|NA|NA
TGTGCCAGCAGCTTATTGGGGGCAGGACTTGTGGGGGAGCAGTACTTC
CASSLLGAGLVGEQYF
>14|TRBV27|TRBJ2-7|NA|TRBD1
TGTGCCAGCCGAACCCGGACAGGGCCCTACGAGCAGTACTTC
CASRTRTGPYEQYF
>13|TRBV29-1|TRBJ2-6|few|NA
TGCAGCTTTCTCCGCTCTGGGGCCAACGTCCTGACTTTC
CSFLRSGANVLTF
>15|TRBV7-2|TRBJ1-5|few|NA
TGTGCCAGCAGCTTTACAGGGATGGGCAATCAGCCCCAGCATTTT
CASSFTGMGNQPQHF
>12|TRBV19|TRBJ2-6|few|NA
TGTGCCAGTACACAGGGGGCCAACGTCCTGACTTTC
CASTQGANVLTF
>14|TRBV2|TRBJ1-1|few|TRBD1
TGTGCCAGCAGAGAGACAGGGTCGGGGACTGAAGCTTTCTTT
CASRETGSGTEAFF
>13|TRBV7-6|TRBJ1-5|NA|TRBD1
TGTGCCAGCAGTCAGGGGGGTAATCAGCCCCAGCATTTT
CASSQGGNQPQHF
>16|TRBV5-1|TRBJ2-7|NA|NA
TGCGCCAGCAGTCTGAAGTCGGGACTGCATTCCTACGAGCAGTACTTC
CASSLKSGLHSYEQYF
>15|TRBV7-9|TRBJ2-3|NA|TRBD2
TGTGCCAGCAGCTCGGGACTAGCGGGCACAGATACGCAGTATTTT
CASSSGLAGTDTQYF
>13|TRBV18|TRBJ2-7|few|NA
TGTGCCAGCTCCCCGGGGGGCCGGCTCGAGCAGTACTTC
CASSPGGRLEQYF
>15|TRBV11-2|TRBJ2-4|NA|TRBD1
TGTGCCAGCACCGGACAGGGTTACGCCAAAAACATTCAGTACTTC
CASTGQGYAKNIQYF
>14|TRBV9|TRBJ1-5|few|NA
TGTGCCAGCAGCGCCGGGGGGAACAATCAGCCCCAGCATTTT
CASSAGGNNQPQHF
>15|TRBV14|TRBJ2-7|NA|TRBD2
TGTGCCAGCAGCCAAGTTCCGGGAGGGAGTTACGAGCAGTACTTC
CASSQVPGGSYEQYF
>14|TRBV7-2|TRBJ1-2|few|NA
TGTGCCAGCAGCTTTCACCGGGAGATACGCGGCTACACCTTC
CASSFHREIRGYTF
>14|TRBV18|TRBJ2-1|few|TRBD1
TGTGCCAGCTCACCCTACCGGGACAGCAATGAGCAGTTCTTC
CASSPYRDSNEQFF
>12|TRBV7-3|TRBJ2-2|NA|NA
TGTGCCAGCAGCTCCGGCACCGGGGAGCTGTTTTTT
CASSSGTGELFF
>13|TRBV16|TRBJ1-2|NA|TRBD1
TGTGCCAGCAGCCAACAGGGGGAGGATGGCTACACCTTC
CASSQQGEDGYTF
>13|TRBV25-1|TRBJ1-1|few|TRBD1
TGTGCCAGCAGCGTTAAACAGGGGACTGAAGCTTTCTTT
CASSVKQGTEAFF
>12|TRBV9|TRBJ1-6|few|NA
TGTGCCAGCAGCGACAGGGATTCACCCCTCCACTTT
CASSDRDSPLHF
>14|TRBV11-2|TRBJ1-6|NA|TRBD1
TGTGCCAGCAGCTTACGACAGGGGGCCTCACCCCTCCACTTT
CASSLRQGASPLHF
>15|TRBV9|TRBJ1-1|NA|TRBD1
TGTGCCAGCAGCGCCACGGACAGGCCGAACACTGAAGCTTTCTTT
CASSATDRPNTEAFF
>12|TRBV18|TRBJ2-1|NA|NA
TGTGCCAGCTCTCCGCGGGGCGATGAGCAGTTCTTC
CASSPRGDEQFF
>15|TRBV5-4|TRBJ2-5|few|NA
TGTGCCAGCAGCTTGGGCAGGAGGGCCCAAGAGACCCAGTACTTC
CASSLGRRAQETQYF
>16|TRBV4-2|TRBJ2-7|few|NA
TGTGCCAGCAGTGACCTTAGCAGCGGCCTCACCTACGAGCAGTACTTC
CASSDLSSGLTYEQYF
>15|TRBV27|TRBJ2-2|NA|TRBD1
TGTGCCAGCAGTCCCGGGACAGGGCGGCCCGGGGAGCTGTTTTTT
CASSPGTGRPGELFF
>15|TRBV4-3|TRBJ1-2|few|NA
TGCGCCAGCAGCCAACAATTACAGAGCCCCTATGGCTACACCTTC
CASSQQLQSPYGYTF
>15|TRBV6-5|TRBJ2-3|NA|TRBD2
TGTGCCAGCAGTCGACTAGCGGGGGGGATGGATACGCAGTATTTT
CASSRLAGGMDTQYF
>14|TRBV7-9|TRBJ2-1|NA|TRBD1
TGTGCCAGCAGACCGGGACAGGAGTACAATGAGCAGTTCTTC
CASRPGQEYNEQFF
>13|TRBV2|TRBJ1-5|few|TRBD1
TGTGCCAGCAACAGGGGTGACAATCAGCCCCAGCATTTT
CASNRGDNQPQHF
>16|TRBV27|TRBJ1-6|few|TRBD1
TGTGCCAGCAGTGCCCACAGGGGAGTTAAGACTTCACCCCTCCACTTT
CASSAHRGVKTSPLHF
>17|TRBV7-2|TRBJ2-3|few|TRBD2
TGTGCCAGCAGCCTAGGGGCCGGGACTAGAAGCACAGATACGCAGTATTTT
CASSLGAGTRSTDTQYF
>14|TRBV4-3|TRBJ2-7|NA|NA
TGCGCCAGCAGCCAAGGGATTGGAGGGTACGAGCAGTACTTC
CASSQGIGGYEQYF